The rows below give T cell receptor beta chains drawn from one sample of a study of blood T cell repertoires in COVID-19. The method was immunoSEQ multiplex PCR; TCRdb's version includes in-frame clones alone and lacks a portion of them. The sample consists of about 210,000 clones, around 89% of them appearing once. Sequencing input: peripheral blood. All receptors come from a woman in her thirties or forties with acute or convalescent COVID-19. The CDR3 runs from the conserved cysteine through the conserved F or W. The D gene is left open where the match is weak. Only some rows state a clone size, as once, few, many or a class for expanded clones.

J gene | V gene | D gene | clone size | CDR3 DNA | CDR3 protein
TRBJ1-2 | TRBV5-4 | . | . | TGTGCCAGCAGCTTGGCGGGGAACGGCTACACCTTC | CASSLAGNGYTF
TRBJ2-4 | TRBV25-1 | TRBD2 | . | TGTGCCAGCAGTGAATTGTTTGGGGGGGAGGAGTACTTC | CASSELFGGEEYF
TRBJ1-5 | TRBV30 | . | . | TGTGCCTGGAGTGTCCAGGGGAGTCAGCCCCAGCATTTT | CAWSVQGSQPQHF
TRBJ1-3 | TRBV9 | . | . | TGTGCCAGCAGCGGAACCCCCGGGGAGGGAATCGGAAACACCATATATTTT | CASSGTPGEGIGNTIYF
TRBJ2-1 | TRBV18 | TRBD2 | . | TGTGCCAGCTCACCGTCTCGGGAGAGCGGGGGGAGCTACAATGAGCAGTTCTTC | CASSPSRESGGSYNEQFF
TRBJ2-2 | TRBV5-6 | . | . | TGTGCCAGCAGCTTGTGGTACAGGGTACAGAACACCGGGGAGCTGTTTTTT | CASSLWYRVQNTGELFF
TRBJ2-1 | TRBV12-3/TRBV12-4 | TRBD1 | . | TGTGCCAGCAGTTTTGGGCCGGGACAGGGGGGCGTCTTC | CASSFGPGQGGVF
TRBJ1-2 | TRBV24-1 | TRBD1 | . | TGTGCCACCAGTGACCTACCCCGGGACAGGGGGTTAGGCTATGGCTACACCTTC | CATSDLPRDRGLGYGYTF
TRBJ1-4 | TRBV2 | . | . | TGTGCCAGCATCTGGGCTGAGGGTGAAAAACTGTTTTTT | CASIWAEGEKLFF
TRBJ1-1 | TRBV5-1 | . | few | TGCGCCAGCAGCTTTCCCCGGGAGAGTTTGAACACTGAAGCTTTCTTT | CASSFPRESLNTEAFF
TRBJ1-4 | TRBV5-4 | TRBD1 | . | TGTGCCAGCAGCTCCTGGACAGGGCACTTTAATGAAAAACTGTTTTTT | CASSSWTGHFNEKLFF